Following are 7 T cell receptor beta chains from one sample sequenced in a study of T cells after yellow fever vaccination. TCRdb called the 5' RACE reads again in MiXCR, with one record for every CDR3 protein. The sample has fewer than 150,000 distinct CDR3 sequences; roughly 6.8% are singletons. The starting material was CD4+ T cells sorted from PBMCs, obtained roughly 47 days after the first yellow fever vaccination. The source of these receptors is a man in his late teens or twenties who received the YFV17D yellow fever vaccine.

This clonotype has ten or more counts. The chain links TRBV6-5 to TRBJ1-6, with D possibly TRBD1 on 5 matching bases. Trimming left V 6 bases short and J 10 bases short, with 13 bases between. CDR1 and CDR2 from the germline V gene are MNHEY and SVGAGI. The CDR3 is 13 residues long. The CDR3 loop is CASSRSGSSPLHF. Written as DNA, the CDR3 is TGTGCCAGCAGCCGCTCAGGGAGCTCACCCCTCCACTTT.

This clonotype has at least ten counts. CDR3 in amino acids: CASKVGTHNTEAFF. DNA for the CDR3: TGTGCCAGTAAAGTTGGCACGCACAACACTGAAGCTTTCTTT. V is TRBV19 and J is TRBJ1-1; the D is unclear. This CDR3 has 14 residues. V dropped 7 bases and J dropped 2 bases, with 14 bases sitting between them. CDR1 and CDR2 (germline): LNHDA, SQIVND (reference sequence).

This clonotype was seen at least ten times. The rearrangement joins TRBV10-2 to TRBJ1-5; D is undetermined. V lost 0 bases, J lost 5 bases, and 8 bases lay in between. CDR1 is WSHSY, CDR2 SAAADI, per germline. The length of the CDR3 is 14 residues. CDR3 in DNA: TGCGCCAGCAGTGAGTCGCATAGGGATCAGCCCCAGCATTTT. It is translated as CASSESHRDQPQHF.

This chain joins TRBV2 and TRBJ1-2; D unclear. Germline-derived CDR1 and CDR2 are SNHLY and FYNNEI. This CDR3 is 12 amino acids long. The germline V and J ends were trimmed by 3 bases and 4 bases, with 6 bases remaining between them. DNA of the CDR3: TGTGCCAGCAGTGATGACTTCTATGGCTACACCTTC. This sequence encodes CASSDDFYGYTF.

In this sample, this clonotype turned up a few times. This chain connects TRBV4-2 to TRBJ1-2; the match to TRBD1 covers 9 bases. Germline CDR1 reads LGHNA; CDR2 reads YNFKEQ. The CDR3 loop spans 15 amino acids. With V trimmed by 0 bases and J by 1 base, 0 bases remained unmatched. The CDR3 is CASSQEGQGNYGYTF. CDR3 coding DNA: TGTGCCAGCAGCCAAGAGGGACAGGGTAACTATGGCTACACCTTC.

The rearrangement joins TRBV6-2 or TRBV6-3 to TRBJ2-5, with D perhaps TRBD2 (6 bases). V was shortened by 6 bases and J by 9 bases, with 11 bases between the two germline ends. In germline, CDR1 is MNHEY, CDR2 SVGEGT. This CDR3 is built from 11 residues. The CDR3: CASSRPGAQYF. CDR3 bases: TGTGCCAGCAGCCGCCCGGGGGCCCAGTACTTC.

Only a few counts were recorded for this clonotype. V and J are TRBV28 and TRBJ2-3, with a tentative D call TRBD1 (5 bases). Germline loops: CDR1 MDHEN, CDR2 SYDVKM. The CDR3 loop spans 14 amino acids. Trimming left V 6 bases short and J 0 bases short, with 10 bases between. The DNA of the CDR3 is TGTGCCAGCAGAAACAGGTTCAGCACAGATACGCAGTATTTT. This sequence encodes CASRNRFSTDTQYF.